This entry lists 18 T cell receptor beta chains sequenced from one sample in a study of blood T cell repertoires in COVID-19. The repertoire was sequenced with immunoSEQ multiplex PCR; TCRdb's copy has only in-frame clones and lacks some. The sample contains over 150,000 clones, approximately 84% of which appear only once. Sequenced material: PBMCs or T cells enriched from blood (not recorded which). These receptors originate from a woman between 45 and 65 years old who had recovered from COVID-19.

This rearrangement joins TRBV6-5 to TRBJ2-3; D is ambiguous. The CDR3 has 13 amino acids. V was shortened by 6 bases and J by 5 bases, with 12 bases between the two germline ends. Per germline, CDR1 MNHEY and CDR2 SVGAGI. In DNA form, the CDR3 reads TGTGCCAGCAGAATCACTTCCGTAGATACGCAGTATTTT. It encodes CASRITSVDTQYF.

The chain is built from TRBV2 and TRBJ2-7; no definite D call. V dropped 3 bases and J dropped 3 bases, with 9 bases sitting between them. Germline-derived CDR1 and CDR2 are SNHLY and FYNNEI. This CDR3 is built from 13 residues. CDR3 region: CASSDVALYEQYF. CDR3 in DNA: TGTGCCAGCAGTGACGTGGCCCTCTACGAGCAGTACTTC.

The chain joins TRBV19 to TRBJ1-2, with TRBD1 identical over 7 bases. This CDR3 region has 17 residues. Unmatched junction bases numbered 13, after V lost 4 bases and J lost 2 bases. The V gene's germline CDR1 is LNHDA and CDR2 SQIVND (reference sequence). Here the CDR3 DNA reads TGTGCCAGTAGTAGAGATCCCCGACAGGGTTGGAACTATGGCTACACCTTC. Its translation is CASSRDPRQGWNYGYTF.

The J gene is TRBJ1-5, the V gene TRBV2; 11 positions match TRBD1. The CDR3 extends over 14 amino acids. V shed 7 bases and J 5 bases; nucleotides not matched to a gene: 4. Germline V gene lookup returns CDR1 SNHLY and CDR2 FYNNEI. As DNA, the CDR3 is TGTGCCAGCACGGACAGGGGGCCGGATCAGCCCCAGCATTTT. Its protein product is CASTDRGPDQPQHF.

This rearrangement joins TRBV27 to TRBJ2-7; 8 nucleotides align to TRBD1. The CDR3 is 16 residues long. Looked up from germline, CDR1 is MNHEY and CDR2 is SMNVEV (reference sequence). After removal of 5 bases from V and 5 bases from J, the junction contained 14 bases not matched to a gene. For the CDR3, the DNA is TGTGCCAGCAGTCCCCAATTCGGACAGGGTGTCCACGAGCAGTACTTC. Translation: CASSPQFGQGVHEQYF.

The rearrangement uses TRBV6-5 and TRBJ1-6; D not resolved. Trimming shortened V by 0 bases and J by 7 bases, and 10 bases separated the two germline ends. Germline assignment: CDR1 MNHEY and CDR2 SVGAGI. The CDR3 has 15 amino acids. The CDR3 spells CASSYSGSQNSPLHF. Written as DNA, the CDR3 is TGTGCCAGCAGTTACTCGGGCAGCCAGAATTCACCCCTCCACTTT.

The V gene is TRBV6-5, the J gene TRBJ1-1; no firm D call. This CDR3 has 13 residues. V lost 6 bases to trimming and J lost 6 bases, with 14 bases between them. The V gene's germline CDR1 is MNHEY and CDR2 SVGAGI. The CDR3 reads CASRGSGVPEAFF. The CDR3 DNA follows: TGTGCCAGCAGGGGGAGCGGGGTACCTGAAGCTTTCTTT.

The CDR3 reads CASSEFGTPRVGQYF. CDR3 nucleotide sequence: TGTGCCAGCAGTGAATTTGGGACACCGAGAGTTGGCCAGTACTTC. V gene TRBV2 combines with J gene TRBJ2-5, with D tentatively TRBD1 (6 bases). From germline, CDR1 is SNHLY and CDR2 FYNNEI. The CDR3 is 15 amino acids. V was pared by 2 bases and J by 10 bases, with 20 bases between.

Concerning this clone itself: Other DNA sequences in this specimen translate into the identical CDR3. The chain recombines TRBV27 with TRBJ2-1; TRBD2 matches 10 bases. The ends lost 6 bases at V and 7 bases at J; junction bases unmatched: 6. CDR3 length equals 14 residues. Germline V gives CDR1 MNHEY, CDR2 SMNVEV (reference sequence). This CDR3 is CASSLSGRGNEQFF. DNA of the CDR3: TGTGCCAGCAGCCTCAGCGGGAGGGGGAATGAGCAGTTCTTC.

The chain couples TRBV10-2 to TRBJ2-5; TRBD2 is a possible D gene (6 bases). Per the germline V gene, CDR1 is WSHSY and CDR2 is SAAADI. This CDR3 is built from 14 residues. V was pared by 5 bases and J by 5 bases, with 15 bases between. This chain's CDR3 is CASSYRTSLETQYF. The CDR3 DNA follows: TGCGCCAGCAGTTACCGAACTAGCTTGGAGACCCAGTACTTC.

The DNA for the CDR3 is TGTGCCAGCAGCTTAGGTACCCAAGGGGGCAGGAAGCAGTTCTTC. This translates into CASSLGTQGGRKQFF. The V gene is TRBV11-3, the J gene TRBJ2-1; 7 bases match TRBD1. The CDR3 covers 15 residues. The germline gives CDR1 SGHNT, CDR2 YENEEA. V shed 1 base and J 11 bases; nucleotides not matched to a gene: 11. Filled out from reference TRBV11-3 and TRBJ2-1, the complete variable domain reads EAGVVQSPRYKIIEKKQPVAFWCNPISGHNTLYWYLQNLGQGPELLIRYENEEAVDDSQLPKDRFSAERLKGVDSTLKIQPAELGDSAVYLCASSLGTQGGRKQFFGPGTRLTVL.

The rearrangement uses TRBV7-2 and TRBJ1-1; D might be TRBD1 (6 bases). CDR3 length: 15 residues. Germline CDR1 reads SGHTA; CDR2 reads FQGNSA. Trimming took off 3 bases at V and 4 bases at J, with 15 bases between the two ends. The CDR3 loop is CASSLLGGMGTEAFF. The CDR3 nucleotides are TGTGCCAGCAGCTTGTTAGGGGGAATGGGCACTGAAGCTTTCTTT.

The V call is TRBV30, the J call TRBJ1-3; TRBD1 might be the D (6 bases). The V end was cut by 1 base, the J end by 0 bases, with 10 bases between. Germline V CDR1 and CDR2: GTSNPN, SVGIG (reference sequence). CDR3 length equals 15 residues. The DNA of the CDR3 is TGTGCCTGGAGTGGGGACATTTACTCTGGAAACACCATATATTTT. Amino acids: CAWSGDIYSGNTIYF.

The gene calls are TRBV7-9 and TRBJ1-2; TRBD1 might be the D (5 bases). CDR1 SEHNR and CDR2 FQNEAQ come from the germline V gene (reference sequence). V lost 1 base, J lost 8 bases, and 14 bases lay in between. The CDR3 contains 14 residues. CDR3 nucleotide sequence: TGTGCCAGCAGCTTAGGTCGACAGATCGGGGGCTACACCTTC. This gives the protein CASSLGRQIGGYTF.

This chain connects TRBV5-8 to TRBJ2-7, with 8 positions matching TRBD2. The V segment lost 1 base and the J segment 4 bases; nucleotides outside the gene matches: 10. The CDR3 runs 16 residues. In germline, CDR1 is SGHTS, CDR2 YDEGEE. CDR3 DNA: TGTGCCAGCAGCTTGTCCCTCCGACTAGCGTGGTACGAGCAGTACTTC. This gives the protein CASSLSLRLAWYEQYF.

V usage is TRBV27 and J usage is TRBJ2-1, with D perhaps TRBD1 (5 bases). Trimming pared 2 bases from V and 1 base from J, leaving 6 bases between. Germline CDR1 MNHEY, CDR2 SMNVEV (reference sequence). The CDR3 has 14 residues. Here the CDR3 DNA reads TGTGCCAGCAGTTTAAAGGGGTCCTACAATGAGCAGTTCTTC. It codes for CASSLKGSYNEQFF.

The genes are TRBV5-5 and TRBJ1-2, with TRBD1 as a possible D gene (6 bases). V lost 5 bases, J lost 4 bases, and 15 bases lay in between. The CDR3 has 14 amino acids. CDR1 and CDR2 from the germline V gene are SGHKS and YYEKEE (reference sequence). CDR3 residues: CASSGGGLVYGYTF. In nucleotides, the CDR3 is TGTGCCAGCAGTGGCGGGGGGCTAGTCTATGGCTACACCTTC.

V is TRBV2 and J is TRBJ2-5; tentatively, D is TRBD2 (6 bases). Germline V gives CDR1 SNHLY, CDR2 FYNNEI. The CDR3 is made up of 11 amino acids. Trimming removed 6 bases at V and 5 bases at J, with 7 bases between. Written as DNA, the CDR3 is TGTGCCAGCAGGGCGGGGGAGACCCAGTACTTC. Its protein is CASRAGETQYF.